Given below is one T cell receptor beta chain in context. Its antigen is still unknown. Base qualities were left out, and no much larger clone turns up one base away. The data stem from a study of human T cells and chemical hapten exposure (dated by TCRdb to 2020 to 2023). General notes on the study: For sensitization, 2% DPC in acetone was applied to a roughly 2 cm by roughly 2 cm area of upper inner arm skin. Weekly therapeutic DPC doses were additionally applied to the scalp of patients throughout the roughly 25-week study period. Patch testing was done on the upper back using Finn chambers containing 0.01% DPC, and results were scored after 6 days according to International Contact Dermatitis Research Group standards. The patient cohort, mostly female, included alopecia areata with under or over 50% scalp involvement, alopecia totalis and alopecia universalis. Libraries were pooled for sequencing, and variation in per-sample TCR yields was attributed mainly to small differences in library volumes within the pool. In alopecia patients, the study followed how the peripheral blood TCR repertoire changed in vivo over primary and secondary sensitization to diphenylcyclopropenone (DPC), a hapten. Patient blood was sampled pre-sensitization (week 0) and at 2, 6 and about 24 weeks after DPC sensitization. Twenty-nine alopecia patients provided blood for TCR sequencing at one to four time points (pre-sensitization, 2, 6 and 24 weeks). Results the study describes overall, beyond this receptor: Patch test score correlated positively with the number of PT1 expanded TCRs, reaching significance at thresholds 8, 16 and 32 but not at 4. Significantly more large CDR3 similarity clusters were formed by expanded TCRs than by pre-sensitization or healthy control sets, consistent with antigen-driven responses. Because all patients had alopecia, a presumed autoimmune disease, the immune response of the patients might differ from that of healthy individuals. No change with DPC sensitization was found in the number of TCRs above 1 in 1000 frequency, and no evidence of global repertoire structure alterations was found. Repeated subsampling changed both the strength of the expansion versus patch-test correlation and the threshold at which the correlation became significant.

The library was generated by RACE. The sequencing machine was a NextSeq 500. During library preparation, unique molecular identifiers were attached to individual cDNA molecules so that TCRs could be counted quantitatively and reproducibly. For every blood RNA sample, sequencing covered both the TCR alpha and TCR beta chains. For the original study's pipeline: A median of roughly 100,000 TCRs per sample was observed, with a range of roughly 20,000 to 750,000. V, J and CDR3 annotation of the TCR reads was carried out using the Decombinator software suite. For PS versus PT1 abundance plots, all samples were subsampled to the same number of TCRs (28,000). TCRs were defined as expanded if absent before sensitization and observed at least eight times at the 2-week time point. TCRdb reworked the public reads: Q25 trimming with fastp, MiXCR clone assembly, productive beta chains retained. CDR3 protein duplicates are merged, each entry listing the most common genes and DNA. The V and J calls come from TCRdb's annotation, not from the publication. A total of 80,000 to 95,000 distinct CDR3 sequences appear in this sample, roughly 12% of them only once. The ten largest make up 1.6% of the sample.

This specimen's time point label, per the study, means: patch test 2, 6 weeks after DPC sensitization. Sample treatment or condition, as interpreted from the label and publication: therapeutic diphenylcyclopropenone sensitization with weekly scalp DPC. At each patch-test visit, blood was drawn before the patch test was applied. Eligible patients were aged 18 to 70, diagnosed with alopecia, deemed suitable for DPC therapy, and excluded if pregnant. Unfractionated whole blood was collected in Tempus Blood RNA tubes, and total RNA was extracted from that blood. The sequencing used whole blood, collected in connection with sensitization to the hapten diphenylcyclopropenone (DPC). This clonotype was sampled from a man aged 18 to 29 with alopecia areata. Some clones in this sample may be carry-over from other donors' samples.

CDR3 loop: CSVVRNTEAFF. The nucleotide sequence reads TGCAGCGTTGTAAGAAACACTGAAGCTTTCTTT. This sequence uses TRBV29-1 and TRBJ1-1, with no D gene named confidently. CDR1 and CDR2, per the germline V gene, are SQVTM and ANQGSEA. Inclusive of the bounding cysteine and phenylalanine, the CDR3 is 11 residues long. The retained sequence is limited to the CDR3, 33 bases, with the frame set at the first base. Between the V and J ends, shortened by 4 bases and 2 bases respectively, the junction contains 5 bases.